Each of the 5 T cell receptor beta chains below was sequenced from the same sample in a study of cytomegalovirus exposure and HLA in healthy donors. With 60 Vbeta and 13 Jbeta primers, the PCR was carried out. Sequencing used immunoSEQ multiplex PCR; TCRdb keeps in-frame clones, though not all of them. The sample shows around 92,000 clones, about 84% of them seen only once. What was sequenced was PBMCs. The receptors stem from a girl aged 2 to 10 in good health and CMV-seropositive.

The chain has TRBV10-3 and TRBJ1-2, with TRBD1 identical over 9 bases. There are 14 residues in the CDR3. The germline CDR1 and CDR2 sequences are ENHRY and SYGVKD. V shed 4 bases and J 5 bases; nucleotides not matched to a gene: 5. CDR3 loop: CAISGGQGQYGYTF. The CDR3 nucleotides read TGTGCCATCAGTGGTGGACAGGGGCAGTATGGCTACACCTTC.

The chain carries TRBV7-8 and TRBJ2-2, with 10 bases identical to TRBD2. Trimming cost V 6 bases and J 3 bases; bases outside gene matches: 25. The CDR3 is 22 residues long. Per the germline V gene, CDR1 is SGHVS and CDR2 is FQNEAQ. CDR3 nucleotides: TGTGCCAGCAGATCTAAGACCGCGTTAAGCCTAGCGGGAGACAAGTACACCGGGGAGCTGTTTTTT. Protein sequence: CASRSKTALSLAGDKYTGELFF. The full variable domain, rest sourced from reference TRBV7-8 and TRBJ2-2, is GAGVSQSPRYKVAKRGQDVALRCDPISGHVSLFWYQQALGQGPEFLTYFQNEAQLDKSGLPSDRFFAERPEGSVSTLKIQRTQQEDSAVYLCASRSKTALSLAGDKYTGELFFGEGSRLTVL.

The genes are TRBV14 and TRBJ2-7, with 9 bases lining up with TRBD1. The CDR3 sequence is 18 residues long. CDR1 and CDR2 (germline): SGHDN, FVKESK. Losses at the gene ends were 0 bases for V and 2 bases for J; bases not matched to a gene: 11. CDR3 DNA sequence: TGTGCCAGCAGCCAAGAGGGCCGGGACAGGGTTTATCCCTACGAGCAGTACTTC. Protein: CASSQEGRDRVYPYEQYF. Filled out from reference TRBV14 and TRBJ2-7, the complete variable domain reads EAGVTQFPSHSVIEKGQTVTLRCDPISGHDNLYWYRRVMGKEIKFLLHFVKESKQDESGMPNNRFLAERTGGTYSTLKVQPAELEDSGVYFCASSQEGRDRVYPYEQYFGPGTRLTVT.

This clone showed up just once. As DNA, the CDR3 is TGCGCCAGCAGCATGGGACAGGGGGCCTTGACGGAGACCCAGTACTTC. It translates to CASSMGQGALTETQYF. The chain recombines TRBV5-1 with TRBJ2-5; 12 bases map to TRBD1. This CDR3 is built from 16 residues. Per the germline V gene, CDR1 is SGHRS and CDR2 is YFSETQ. Unmatched junction bases numbered 9, after V lost 4 bases and J lost 5 bases. Based on the CDR3 plus reference TRBV5-1 and TRBJ2-5, the full variable domain is KAGVTQTPRYLIKTRGQQVTLSCSPISGHRSVSWYQQTPGQGLQFLFEYFSETQRNKGNFPGRFSGRQFSNSRSEMNVSTLELGDSALYLCASSMGQGALTETQYFGPGTRLLVL.

A note on this clone: One end of the junction does not line up with germline, which may come from a read error. The gene calls are TRBV7-8 and TRBJ2-7; D perhaps matches TRBD1 (7 bases). This CDR3 spans 13 amino acids. Germline V gene lookup returns CDR1 SGHVS and CDR2 FQNEAQ. CDR3 sequence reads: CASSLVADRSLLF. In nucleotides, the CDR3 is TGTGCCAGCAGCTTAGTAGCGGACAGGTCCTTGTTGTTC.